Listed below are T cell receptor beta chains from one sample, sequenced in a study of beta chain features in type 1 diabetes. Some clones are missing from TCRdb's copy, which holds only in-frame ones; the method was immunoSEQ multiplex PCR. Of a few hundred thousand clones detected, approximately 11% appear once; the ten largest clones hold 1% to 1.5%. Specimen: central memory CD4+ T cells from blood. The source is a man between 18 and 29 years old in good health. The CDR3 runs from the conserved cysteine through the conserved F or W. The D gene is left open where the match is weak. A row's size may be missing; if present it is once, few, many or a size class.

few | TRBJ2-3 | TRBV6-6 | . | CAISESVADTDTQYF | TGTGCCATCAGTGAGTCGGTAGCGGACACAGATACGCAGTATTTT
. | TRBJ2-2 | TRBV7-9 | . | CASSFSSGFTGELFF | TGTGCCAGCAGCTTTTCCAGCGGGTTTACCGGGGAGCTGTTTTTT
. | TRBJ1-2 | TRBV28 | TRBD1 | CASSRGQGGGYTF | TGTGCCAGCAGCCGAGGACAGGGTGGAGGCTACACCTTC
few | TRBJ2-7 | TRBV4-3 | . | CASSLSASSYEQYF | TGCGCCAGCAGCCTTAGTGCAAGCTCCTACGAGCAGTACTTC
few | TRBJ1-5 | TRBV19 | . | CASSFGPGARNQPQHF | .
few | TRBJ2-5 | TRBV18 | TRBD2 | CASSIGTSGTQETQYF | TGTGCCAGCTCAATTGGGACTAGCGGTACCCAAGAGACCCAGTACTTC
few | TRBJ1-2 | TRBV10-3 | TRBD1 | CAISEPTGGDGDGYTF | TGTGCCATCAGTGAGCCCACAGGGGGCGATGGAGATGGCTACACCTTC
few | TRBJ2-7 | TRBV5-6 | . | CASSLHRVYEQYF | TGTGCCAGCAGCTTGCACAGGGTGTACGAGCAGTACTTC
. | TRBJ2-2 | TRBV20-1 | TRBD2 | CSARLAGKLFF | TGCAGTGCTAGACTAGCGGGAAAGCTGTTTTTT
. | TRBJ1-4 | TRBV15 | TRBD1 | CATSRDMSRGRGEKLFF | TGTGCCACCAGCAGAGACATGAGCAGGGGGCGCGGTGAAAAACTGTTTTTT
. | TRBJ1-5 | TRBV7-2 | TRBD1 | CASSLTGDSQPQHF | TGTGCCAGCAGCCTCACAGGGGATAGTCAGCCCCAGCATTTT
many | TRBJ2-1 | TRBV13 | . | CASSPTGDSRPFF | TGTGCCAGCAGCCCGACGGGGGACAGCCGTCCGTTCTTC
many | TRBJ2-7 | TRBV18 | . | CASSPIGEVGSYEQYF | TGTGCCAGCTCACCGATCGGGGAGGTTGGCTCCTACGAGCAGTACTTC
. | TRBJ2-1 | TRBV7-9 | TRBD1 | CASSHTGGYNEQFF | TGTGCCAGCAGTCACACAGGGGGGTACAATGAGCAGTTCTTC
. | TRBJ2-1 | TRBV9 | TRBD2 | CASSVGPSGLAGANEQFF | TGTGCCAGCAGCGTAGGCCCGTCGGGACTAGCGGGAGCCAATGAGCAGTTCTTC
few | TRBJ2-7 | TRBV7-6 | . | CASSTGQLLHF | TGTGCCAGCAGCACAGGACAGTTGCTGCACTTC
. | TRBJ1-1 | TRBV7-2 | . | CASSPRQRGEAFF | TGTGCCAGCAGCCCCCGCCAGAGGGGTGAAGCTTTCTTT
few | TRBJ2-1 | TRBV28 | . | CASSLLDDPNAQFF | TGTGCCAGCAGTTTATTAGACGACCCGAACGCCCAGTTCTTC
. | TRBJ2-7 | TRBV25-1 | . | CASSGTEAYEQYF | TGTGCCAGCAGTGGGACGGAGGCCTACGAGCAGTACTTC
. | TRBJ2-2 | TRBV4-2 | . | CASSQENTGELFF | TGTGCCAGCAGCCAGGAGAACACCGGGGAGCTGTTTTTT
. | TRBJ2-5 | TRBV6-6 | TRBD1 | CASSPTGAGGTQYF | TGTGCCAGCAGTCCGACAGGGGCCGGGGGGACCCAGTACTTC
few | TRBJ2-7 | TRBV7-2 | TRBD2 | CASSLVGLALF | TGTGCCAGCAGCTTAGTAGGACTAGCCCTTTTC
. | TRBJ2-1 | TRBV2 | TRBD1 | CASRRDRATIGEQFF | TGTGCCAGCAGGAGGGACAGGGCGACTATTGGTGAGCAGTTCTTC
. | TRBJ1-5 | TRBV28 | TRBD1 | CATGDRENQPQHF | TGTGCCACCGGAGACAGGGAGAATCAGCCCCAGCATTTT
. | TRBJ2-4 | TRBV5-1 | . | CASSLGPSENIQYF | TGCGCCAGCAGCCTCGGGCCCTCGGAAAACATTCAGTACTTC
. | TRBJ1-5 | TRBV7-2 | . | CASSLRGEQPQHF | TGTGCCAGCAGCTTACGGGGGGAGCAGCCCCAGCATTTT
few | TRBJ2-1 | TRBV2 | . | CASSEAGAQGYNEQFF | TGTGCCAGCAGTGAAGCTGGGGCCCAAGGGTACAATGAGCAGTTCTTC
few | TRBJ1-5 | TRBV28 | TRBD1 | CASSTLGQDNQPQHF | TGTGCCAGCAGTACCCTTGGACAGGACAATCAGCCCCAGCATTTT
few | TRBJ1-1 | TRBV6-6 | . | CASSYSGQGLNTEAFF | TGTGCCAGCAGTTACTCCGGTCAGGGTTTGAACACTGAAGCTTTCTTT
few | TRBJ1-2 | TRBV2 | . | CASSPRWNYGYTF | TGTGCCAGCAGTCCCCGTTGGAACTATGGCTACACCTTC
. | TRBJ1-1 | TRBV18 | . | CASSPEITGTTEAFF | TGTGCCAGCTCACCCGAGATTACAGGGACCACTGAAGCTTTCTTT
few | TRBJ2-2 | TRBV5-1 | TRBD1 | CASSPGQGNGELFF | TGCGCCAGCAGCCCCGGACAGGGGAACGGGGAGCTGTTTTTT
few | TRBJ2-7 | TRBV5-4 | . | CASSLGGLPYEQYF | TGTGCCAGCAGCTTGGGAGGGCTTCCCTACGAGCAGTACTTC
. | TRBJ2-2 | TRBV9 | TRBD1 | CASSDRGQIDTGELFF | TGTGCCAGCAGCGATAGGGGACAGATAGACACCGGGGAGCTGTTTTTT
few | TRBJ1-2 | TRBV2 | . | CASSEVGSGGYTF | TGTGCCAGCAGTGAAGTGGGCTCTGGCGGCTACACCTTC
few | TRBJ2-5 | TRBV5-4 | . | CASSTDWGETQYF | TGTGCCAGCAGCACGGATTGGGGGGAGACCCAGTACTTC
few | TRBJ2-5 | TRBV2 | TRBD2 | CASSGLRGEETQYF | TGTGCCAGCAGCGGTCTCCGGGGGGAAGAGACCCAGTACTTC
few | TRBJ2-5 | TRBV20-1 | . | CSLGGSETQYF | TGCAGCCTTGGCGGGTCGGAGACCCAGTACTTC
few | TRBJ2-1 | TRBV15 | . | CATSRDARQNNEQFF | TGTGCCACCAGCAGAGATGCCCGGCAGAACAATGAGCAGTTCTTC
few | TRBJ2-1 | TRBV29-1 | TRBD2 | CSIPRTSGRGSYNEQFF | TGCAGCATCCCCCGGACTAGCGGGAGGGGCTCCTACAATGAGCAGTTCTTC
medium-sized | TRBJ2-3 | TRBV10-3 | . | CAISEMGTQYF | TGTGCCATCAGTGAGATGGGTACGCAGTATTTT
many | TRBJ1-4 | TRBV4-3 | . | CASSQGQTNEKLFF | TGCGCCAGCAGCCAAGGACAGACTAATGAAAAACTGTTTTTT